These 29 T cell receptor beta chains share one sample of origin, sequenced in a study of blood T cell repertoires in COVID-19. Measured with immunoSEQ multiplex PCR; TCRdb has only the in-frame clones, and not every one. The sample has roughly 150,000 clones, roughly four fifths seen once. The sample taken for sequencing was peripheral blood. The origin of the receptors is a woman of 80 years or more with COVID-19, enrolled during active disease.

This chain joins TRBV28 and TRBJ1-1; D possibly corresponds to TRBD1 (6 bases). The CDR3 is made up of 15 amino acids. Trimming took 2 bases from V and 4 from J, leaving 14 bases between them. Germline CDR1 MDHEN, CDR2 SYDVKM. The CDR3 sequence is CASSLISTGSTEAFF. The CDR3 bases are TGTGCCAGCAGTTTAATATCAACAGGGAGCACTGAAGCTTTCTTT.

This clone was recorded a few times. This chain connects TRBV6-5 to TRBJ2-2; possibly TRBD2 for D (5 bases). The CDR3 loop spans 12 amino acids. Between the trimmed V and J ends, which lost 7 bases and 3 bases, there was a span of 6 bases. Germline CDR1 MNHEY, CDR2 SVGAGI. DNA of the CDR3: TGTGCCAGCACGAGGGACACCGGGGAGCTGTTTTTT. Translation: CASTRDTGELFF.

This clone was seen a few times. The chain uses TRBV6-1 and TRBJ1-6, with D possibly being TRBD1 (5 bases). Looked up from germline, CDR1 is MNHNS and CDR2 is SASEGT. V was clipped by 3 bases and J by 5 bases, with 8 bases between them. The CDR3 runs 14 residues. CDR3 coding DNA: TGTGCCAGCAGTGACCAGGGTGATAATTCACCCCTCCACTTT. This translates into CASSDQGDNSPLHF.

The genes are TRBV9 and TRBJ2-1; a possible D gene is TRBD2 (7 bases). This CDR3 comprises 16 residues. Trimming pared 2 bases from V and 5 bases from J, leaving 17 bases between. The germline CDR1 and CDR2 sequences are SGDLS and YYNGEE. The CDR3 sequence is CASSVSGGLADNEQFF. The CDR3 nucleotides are TGTGCCAGCAGCGTTTCGGGGGGCCTAGCAGACAATGAGCAGTTCTTC.

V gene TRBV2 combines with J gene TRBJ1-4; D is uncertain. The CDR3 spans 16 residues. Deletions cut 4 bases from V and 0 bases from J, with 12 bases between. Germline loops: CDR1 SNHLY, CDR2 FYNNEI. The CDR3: CASSVGDVATNEKLFF. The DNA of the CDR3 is TGTGCCAGCAGTGTCGGAGACGTTGCAACTAATGAAAAACTGTTTTTT.

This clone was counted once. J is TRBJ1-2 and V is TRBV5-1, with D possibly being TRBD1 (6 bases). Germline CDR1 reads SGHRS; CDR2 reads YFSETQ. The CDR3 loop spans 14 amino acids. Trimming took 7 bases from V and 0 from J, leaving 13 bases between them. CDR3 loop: CASSQGLANYGYTF. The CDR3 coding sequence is TGCGCCAGCTCACAGGGTTTAGCTAACTATGGCTACACCTTC.

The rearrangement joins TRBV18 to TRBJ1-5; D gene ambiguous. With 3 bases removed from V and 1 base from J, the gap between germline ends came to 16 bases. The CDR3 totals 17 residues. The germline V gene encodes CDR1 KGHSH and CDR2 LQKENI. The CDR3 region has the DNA TGTGCCAGCTCACCCGAGGAAGCGGGTTGGAGCAATCAGCCCCAGCATTTT. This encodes CASSPEEAGWSNQPQHF.

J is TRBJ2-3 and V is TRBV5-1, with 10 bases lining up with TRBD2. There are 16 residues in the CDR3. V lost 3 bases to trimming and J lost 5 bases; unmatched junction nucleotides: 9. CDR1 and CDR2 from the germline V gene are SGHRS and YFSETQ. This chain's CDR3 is CASSSTSGRALDTQYF. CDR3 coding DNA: TGCGCCAGCAGCTCCACAAGCGGGAGGGCCTTAGATACGCAGTATTTT. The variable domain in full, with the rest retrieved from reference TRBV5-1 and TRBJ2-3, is KAGVTQTPRYLIKTRGQQVTLSCSPISGHRSVSWYQQTPGQGLQFLFEYFSETQRNKGNFPGRFSGRQFSNSRSEMNVSTLELGDSALYLCASSSTSGRALDTQYFGPGTRLTVL.

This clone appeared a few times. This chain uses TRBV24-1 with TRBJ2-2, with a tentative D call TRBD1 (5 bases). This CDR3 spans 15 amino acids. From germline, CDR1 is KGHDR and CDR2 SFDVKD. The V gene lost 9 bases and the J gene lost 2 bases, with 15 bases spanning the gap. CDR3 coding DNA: TGTGCCACCGAGAGTCCAGGGCACAACACCGGGGAGCTGTTTTTT. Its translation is CATESPGHNTGELFF.

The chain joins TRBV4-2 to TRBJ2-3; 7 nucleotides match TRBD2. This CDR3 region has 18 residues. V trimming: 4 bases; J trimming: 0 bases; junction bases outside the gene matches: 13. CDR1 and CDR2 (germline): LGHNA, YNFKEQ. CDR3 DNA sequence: TGTGCCAGCAGCCTTACCCGGGAGGCTAGCTCTAGCACAGATACGCAGTATTTT. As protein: CASSLTREASSSTDTQYF.

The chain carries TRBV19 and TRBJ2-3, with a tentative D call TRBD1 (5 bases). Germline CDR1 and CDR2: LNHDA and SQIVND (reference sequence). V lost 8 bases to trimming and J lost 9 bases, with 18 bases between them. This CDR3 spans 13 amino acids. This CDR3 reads CASPGGAKRTQYF. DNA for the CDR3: TGTGCCAGTCCCGGTGGGGCCAAACGCACGCAGTATTTT.

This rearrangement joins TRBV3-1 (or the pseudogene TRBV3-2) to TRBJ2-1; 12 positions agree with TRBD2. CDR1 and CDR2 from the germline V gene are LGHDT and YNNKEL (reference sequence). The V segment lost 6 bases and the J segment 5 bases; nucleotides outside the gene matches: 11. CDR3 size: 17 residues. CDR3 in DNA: TGTGCCAGCAGTTACCCACAGACTAGCGGGAGCGACAATGAGCAGTTCTTC. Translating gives CASSYPQTSGSDNEQFF.

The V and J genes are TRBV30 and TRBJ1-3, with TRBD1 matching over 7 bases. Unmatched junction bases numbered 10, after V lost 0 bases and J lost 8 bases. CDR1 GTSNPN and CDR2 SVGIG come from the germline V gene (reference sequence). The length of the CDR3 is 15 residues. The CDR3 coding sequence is TGTGCCTGGAGTGTACCGACAGGGTCAGGCTACACCATATATTTT. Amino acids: CAWSVPTGSGYTIYF.

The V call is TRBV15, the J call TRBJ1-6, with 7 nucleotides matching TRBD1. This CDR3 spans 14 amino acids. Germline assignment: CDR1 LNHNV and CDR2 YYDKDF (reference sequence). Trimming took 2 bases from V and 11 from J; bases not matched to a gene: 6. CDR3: CATSRLDRSPPLHF. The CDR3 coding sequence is TGTGCCACCAGCAGATTGGACAGGTCGCCACCCCTCCACTTT.

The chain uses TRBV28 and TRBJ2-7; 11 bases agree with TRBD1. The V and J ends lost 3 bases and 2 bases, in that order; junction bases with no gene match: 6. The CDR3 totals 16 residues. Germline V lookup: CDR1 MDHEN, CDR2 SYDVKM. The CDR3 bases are TGTGCCAGCAGTTTCAAGCCGGGACAGGGGGCCTACGAGCAGTACTTC. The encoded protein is CASSFKPGQGAYEQYF.

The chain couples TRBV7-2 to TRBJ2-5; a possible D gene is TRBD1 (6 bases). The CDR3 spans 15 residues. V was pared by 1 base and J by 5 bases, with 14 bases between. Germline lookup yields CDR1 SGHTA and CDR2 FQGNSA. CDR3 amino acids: CASSLDLGRGETQYF. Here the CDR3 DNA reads TGTGCCAGCAGCTTAGATTTGGGCAGGGGTGAGACCCAGTACTTC. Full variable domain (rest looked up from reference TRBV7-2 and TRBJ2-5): GAGVSQSPSNKVTEKGKDVELRCDPISGHTALYWYRQSLGQGLEFLIYFQGNSAPDKSGLPSDRFSAERTGGSVSTLTIQRTQQEDSAVYLCASSLDLGRGETQYFGPGTRLLVL.

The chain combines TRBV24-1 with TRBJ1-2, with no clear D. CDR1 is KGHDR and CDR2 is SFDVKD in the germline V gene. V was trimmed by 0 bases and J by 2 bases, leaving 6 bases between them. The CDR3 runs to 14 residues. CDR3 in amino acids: CATSDLTANYGYTF. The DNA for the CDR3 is TGTGCCACCAGTGATTTGACAGCAAACTATGGCTACACCTTC.

CDR3 loop: CASSPLGAGAYGYTF. CDR3 sequence (DNA): TGTGCCAGCAGTCCCCTGGGGGCAGGGGCCTATGGCTACACCTTC. This chain links TRBV6-5 with TRBJ1-2; tentatively, D is TRBD1 (6 bases). V was shortened by 5 bases and J by 4 bases, with 17 bases between the two germline ends. Germline CDR1 MNHEY, CDR2 SVGAGI. The CDR3 has 15 amino acids.

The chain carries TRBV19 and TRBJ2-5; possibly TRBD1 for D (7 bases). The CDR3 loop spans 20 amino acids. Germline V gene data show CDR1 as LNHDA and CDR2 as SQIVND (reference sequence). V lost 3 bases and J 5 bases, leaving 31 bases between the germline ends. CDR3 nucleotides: TGTGCCAGTAGTATTACCCAAAGGGGGCGCTTAGGACTAACAACCGAGACCCAGTACTTC. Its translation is CASSITQRGRLGLTTETQYF. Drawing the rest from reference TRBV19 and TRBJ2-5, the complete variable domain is DGGITQSPKYLFRKEGQNVTLSCEQNLNHDAMYWYRQDPGQGLRLIYYSQIVNDFQKGDIAEGYSVSREKKESFPLTVTSAQKNPTAFYLCASSITQRGRLGLTTETQYFGPGTRLLVL.

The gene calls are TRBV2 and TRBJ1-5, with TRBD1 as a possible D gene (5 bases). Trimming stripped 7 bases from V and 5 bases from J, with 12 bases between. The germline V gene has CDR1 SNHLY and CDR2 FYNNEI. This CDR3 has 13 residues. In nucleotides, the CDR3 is TGTGCCAGCACCTTTTGGGGCGATCAGCCCCAGCATTTT. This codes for CASTFWGDQPQHF.

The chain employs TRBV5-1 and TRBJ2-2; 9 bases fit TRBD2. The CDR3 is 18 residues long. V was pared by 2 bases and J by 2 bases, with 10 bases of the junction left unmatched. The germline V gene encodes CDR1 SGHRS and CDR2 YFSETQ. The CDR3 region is CASSLRAGGLGNTGELFF. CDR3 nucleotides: TGCGCCAGCAGCTTAAGAGCGGGAGGATTAGGAAACACCGGGGAGCTGTTTTTT.

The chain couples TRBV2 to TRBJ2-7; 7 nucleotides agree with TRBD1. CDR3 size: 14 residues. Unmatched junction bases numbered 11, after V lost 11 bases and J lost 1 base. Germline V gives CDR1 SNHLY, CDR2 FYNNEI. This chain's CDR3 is CASQGDSNSYEQYF. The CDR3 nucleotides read TGTGCCTCCCAGGGGGACAGCAATTCCTACGAGCAGTACTTC.

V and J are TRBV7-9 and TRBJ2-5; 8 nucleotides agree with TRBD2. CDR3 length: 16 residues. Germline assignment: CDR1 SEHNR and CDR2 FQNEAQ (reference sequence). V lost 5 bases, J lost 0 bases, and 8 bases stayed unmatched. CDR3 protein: CASSQWGGGYQETQYF. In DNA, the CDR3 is TGTGCCAGCAGCCAATGGGGCGGGGGGTACCAAGAGACCCAGTACTTC.

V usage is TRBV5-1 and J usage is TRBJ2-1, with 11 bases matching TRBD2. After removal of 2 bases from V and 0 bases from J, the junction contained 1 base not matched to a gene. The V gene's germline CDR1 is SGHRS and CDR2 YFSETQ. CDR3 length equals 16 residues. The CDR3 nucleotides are TGCGCCAGCAGCTTCACTAGCGGGAGCTCCTACAATGAGCAGTTCTTC. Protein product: CASSFTSGSSYNEQFF. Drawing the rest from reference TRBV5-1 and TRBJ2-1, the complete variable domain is KAGVTQTPRYLIKTRGQQVTLSCSPISGHRSVSWYQQTPGQGLQFLFEYFSETQRNKGNFPGRFSGRQFSNSRSEMNVSTLELGDSALYLCASSFTSGSSYNEQFFGPGTRLTVL.

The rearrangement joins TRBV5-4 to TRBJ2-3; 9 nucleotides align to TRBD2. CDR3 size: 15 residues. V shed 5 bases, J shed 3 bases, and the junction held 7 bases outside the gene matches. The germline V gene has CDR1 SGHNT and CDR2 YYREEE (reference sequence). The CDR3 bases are TGTGCCAGCAGGGTGCGGGGGGGGGTGACAGATACGCAGTATTTT. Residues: CASRVRGGVTDTQYF.

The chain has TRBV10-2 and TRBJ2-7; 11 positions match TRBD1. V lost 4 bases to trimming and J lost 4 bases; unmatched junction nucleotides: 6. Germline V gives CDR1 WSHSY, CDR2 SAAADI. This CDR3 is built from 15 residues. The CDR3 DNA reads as TGCGCCAGCAGTGTACCGGGACAGGGGGTTTACGAGCAGTACTTC. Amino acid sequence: CASSVPGQGVYEQYF.

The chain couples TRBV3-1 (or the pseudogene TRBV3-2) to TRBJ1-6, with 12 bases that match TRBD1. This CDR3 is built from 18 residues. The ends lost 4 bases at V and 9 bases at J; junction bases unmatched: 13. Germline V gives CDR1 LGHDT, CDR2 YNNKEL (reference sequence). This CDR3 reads CASSPAPGQGAASSPLHF. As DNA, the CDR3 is TGTGCCAGCAGCCCTGCCCCGGGACAGGGGGCGGCTAGTTCACCCCTCCACTTT.

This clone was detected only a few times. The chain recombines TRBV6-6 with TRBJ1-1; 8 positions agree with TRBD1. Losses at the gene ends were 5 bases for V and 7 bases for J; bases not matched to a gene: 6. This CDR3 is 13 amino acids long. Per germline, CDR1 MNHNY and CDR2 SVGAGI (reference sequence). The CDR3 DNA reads TGTGCCAGCAGTACCGGGACAGGAGGTGAAGCTTTCTTT. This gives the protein CASSTGTGGEAFF.

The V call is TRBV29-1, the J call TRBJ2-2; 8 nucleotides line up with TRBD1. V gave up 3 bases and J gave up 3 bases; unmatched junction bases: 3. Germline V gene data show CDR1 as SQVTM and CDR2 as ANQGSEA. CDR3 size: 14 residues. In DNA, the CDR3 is TGCAGCGTTGAGGTACAGGGGGACACCGGGGAGCTGTTTTTT. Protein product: CSVEVQGDTGELFF.